A single sample is the source of the 3 T cell receptor beta chains below, sequenced in a study of cytomegalovirus exposure and HLA in healthy donors. Primers: 60 Vbeta forward and 13 Jbeta reverse. Only in-frame clones appear in the TCRdb table, and some are missing; sequencing was by immunoSEQ multiplex PCR. Of 130,000 to 150,000 clones in the sample, roughly 83% are singletons; the top ten hold around 4.1%. The sample consisted of PBMCs. The receptors were sampled from a man aged 35-49 years in good health and CMV-seropositive.

The chain joins TRBV9 to TRBJ1-3; D is perhaps TRBD1 (5 bases). Germline V gives CDR1 SGDLS, CDR2 YYNGEE. V lost 0 bases and J 3 bases, leaving 10 bases between the germline ends. This CDR3 is built from 15 residues. The CDR3 DNA reads TGTGCCAGCAGCGTAGAATCGGGGGATGGAAACACCATATATTTT. This encodes CASSVESGDGNTIYF.

In its sample, this clone was seen many times. The J gene is TRBJ1-5, the V gene TRBV30; D possibly corresponds to TRBD1 (5 bases). The CDR3 loop spans 13 amino acids. Germline lookup yields CDR1 GTSNPN and CDR2 SVGIG (reference sequence). V shed 0 bases and J shed 6 bases, with 9 bases lying between them. The CDR3 DNA is TGTGCCTGGAGTGTAGGGGAATTTCAGCCCCAGCATTTT. Translation gives CAWSVGEFQPQHF.

The chain combines TRBV9 with TRBJ2-1, with D maybe TRBD1 (5 bases). CDR1 and CDR2 (germline): SGDLS, YYNGEE. V dropped 1 base and J dropped 7 bases, with 6 bases sitting between them. The CDR3 consists of 12 residues. CDR3 residues: CASSVPGNEQFF. The CDR3 coding sequence is TGTGCCAGCAGCGTACCAGGGAATGAGCAGTTCTTC. Filled out from reference TRBV9 and TRBJ2-1, the complete variable domain reads DSGVTQTPKHLITATGQRVTLRCSPRSGDLSVYWYQQSLDQGLQFLIQYYNGEERAKGNILERFSAQQFPDLHSELNLSSLELGDSALYFCASSVPGNEQFFGPGTRLTVL.